This T cell receptor beta chain was captured in a study of radiotherapy plus CTLA-4 blockade in lung cancer. Whole-study findings and limits: Radiotherapy was combined with ipilimumab, and tumor-derived TCR clones then expanded in blood. It was early blood T cell clone dynamics, with interferon-beta, that reportedly best predicted response.

Comment on this clone: The antigen is undetermined.

Only in-frame clones appear in the TCRdb table, and some are missing; sequencing was by immunoSEQ multiplex PCR. This table holds roughly 100,000 clones, about four fifths found once. The length of the CDR3 is 11 residues. V was cut by 3 bases and J by 6 bases, with 9 bases left in between. Germline values: CDR1 DFQATT, CDR2 SNEGSKA (reference sequence). The chain employs TRBV20-1 and TRBJ2-7, with no clear D. This sequence was found in a human donor with non-small cell lung cancer that progressed on radiotherapy plus ipilimumab. The source material was peripheral blood, sampled from a patient treated with radiotherapy plus ipilimumab. This chain's CDR3 is CSASWGSEQYV. The CDR3 DNA reads TGCAGTGCTAGCTGGGGATCCGAGCAGTACGTC.